These 2 T cell receptor beta chains came from one sample sequenced in a study of identical twins. MiXCR was run by TCRdb on the 5' RACE reads, yielding one entry per CDR3 protein. The sample has fewer than 900,000 distinct CDR3 sequences; about 20% are singletons. The same specimen was also included in a second study, on T cells expressing NK-cell markers.

The specimen was PBMCs. Receptor source: a woman aged 18 to 35 in good health.

The chain couples TRBV6-5 to TRBJ2-1; D not resolved. Looked up from germline, CDR1 is MNHEY and CDR2 is SVGAGI. There are 11 residues in the CDR3. With 4 bases removed from V and 9 bases from J, the gap between germline ends came to 7 bases. The CDR3 region is CASSSPIEQFF. In DNA form, the CDR3 reads TGTGCCAGCAGTTCCCCAATTGAGCAGTTCTTC.

This clonotype was seen only a few times. J is TRBJ2-7 and V is TRBV9, with TRBD2 as a possible D gene (5 bases). The germline V gene has CDR1 SGDLS and CDR2 YYNGEE. V was shortened by 7 bases and J by 4 bases, with 12 bases between the two germline ends. The CDR3 has 12 amino acids. CDR3 nucleotides: TGTGCCAGCGGAGGAAATGAGTACGAGCAGTACTTC. This sequence encodes CASGGNEYEQYF.